The sequence of this TCR beta chain was determined in a study of blood T cell repertoires in COVID-19. Germline V gene lookup returns CDR1 SEHNR and CDR2 FQNEAQ (reference sequence). The CDR3 loop spans 13 amino acids. The germline V and J ends were trimmed by 1 base and 8 bases, with 11 bases remaining between them. TCRdb keeps only in-frame clones here, not all; method: immunoSEQ multiplex PCR. This table has about 140,000 clones, 65% to 85% appearing once. This TCR came from a human donor in a cohort sampled during active COVID-19. The sequencing input was peripheral blood. The V call is TRBV7-9, the J call TRBJ1-1; unclear D gene. The CDR3, as DNA: TGTGCCAGCAGCTTAGTCGGAGCAAGAGAAGCTTTCTTT. It yields the protein CASSLVGAREAFF.